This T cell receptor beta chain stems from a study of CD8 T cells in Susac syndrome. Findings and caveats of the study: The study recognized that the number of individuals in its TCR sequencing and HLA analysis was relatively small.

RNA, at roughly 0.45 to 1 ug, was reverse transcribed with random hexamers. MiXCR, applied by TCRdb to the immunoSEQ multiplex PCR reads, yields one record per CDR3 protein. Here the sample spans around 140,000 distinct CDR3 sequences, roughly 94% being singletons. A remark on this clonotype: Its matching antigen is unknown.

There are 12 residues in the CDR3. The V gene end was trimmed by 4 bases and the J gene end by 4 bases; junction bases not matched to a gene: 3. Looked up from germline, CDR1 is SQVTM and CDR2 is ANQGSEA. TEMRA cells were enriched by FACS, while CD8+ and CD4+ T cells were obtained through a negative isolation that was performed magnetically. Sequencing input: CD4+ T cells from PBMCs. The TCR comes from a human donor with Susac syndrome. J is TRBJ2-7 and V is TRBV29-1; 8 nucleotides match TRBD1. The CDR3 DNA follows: TGCAGCGTTGGAAGACAGGGGTACGAGCAGTACTTC. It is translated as CSVGRQGYEQYF.